One and the same sample provided the 23 T cell receptor beta chains below, sequenced in a study of shared clonotypes between healthy human individuals. Only in-frame clones appear in the TCRdb table, and some are missing; sequencing was by immunoSEQ multiplex PCR. The sample lists about 1 million clones, more than 65% occurring once. The sample taken for sequencing was memory CD4+ T cells sorted from blood. Subset indicated: CD45RA-negative fraction. The receptors were gathered from a man aged 18-30 years in good health.

The rearrangement joins TRBV6-1 to TRBJ1-1; D is unclear. V lost 3 bases to trimming and J lost 1 base, with 12 bases between them. The CDR3 is 15 amino acids. Germline V lookup: CDR1 MNHNS, CDR2 SASEGT. In nucleotides, the CDR3 is TGTGCCAGCAGTGAGACGTGGCAGCCGAACACTGAAGCTTTCTTT. Its translation: CASSETWQPNTEAFF.

This rearrangement joins TRBV6-1 to TRBJ1-5; no clear D gene. From germline, CDR1 is MNHNS and CDR2 SASEGT. The ends were cut back, 1 base at V and 3 bases at J, with 10 bases in the middle. The CDR3 has 15 amino acids. In nucleotides, the CDR3 is TGTGCCAGCAGTGAAGGAGGTGTCGCCAATCAGCCCCAGCATTTT. Amino acid sequence: CASSEGGVANQPQHF.

The chain links TRBV29-1 to TRBJ2-5, with D hard to call. This CDR3 is built from 11 residues. The germline gives CDR1 SQVTM, CDR2 ANQGSEA. CDR3 DNA: TGCTCCTTTAGGACCCAAGAGACCCAGTACTTC. It yields the protein CSFRTQETQYF.

The chain couples TRBV9 to TRBJ2-3; 7 bases fit TRBD1. V lost 4 bases and J lost 3; bases outside the gene matches: 8. Germline V gene lookup returns CDR1 SGDLS and CDR2 YYNGEE. This CDR3 has 15 residues. CDR3 nucleotides: TGTGCCAGCAGCTTAAGGACAGGCCAAACAGATACGCAGTATTTT. It translates to CASSLRTGQTDTQYF.

V gene TRBV12-5 combines with J gene TRBJ1-4, with 7 positions matching TRBD1. Germline lookup yields CDR1 LGHNT and CDR2 FRNRAP. There are 16 residues in the CDR3. V was pared by 0 bases and J by 7 bases, with 8 bases of the junction left unmatched. For the CDR3, the DNA is TGTGCTAGTGGTTTGGTTCCGATAGGGGGCATTGAAAAACTGTTTTTT. Protein: CASGLVPIGGIEKLFF.

V gene TRBV25-1 combines with J gene TRBJ2-1, with TRBD1 matching 7 bases. This CDR3 region has 16 residues. The germline CDR1 and CDR2 sequences are MGHDK and SYGVNS. V shed 10 bases, J shed 2 bases, and the junction held 14 bases outside the gene matches. CDR3 loop: CATAASRGQTYNEQFF. The CDR3 DNA is TGTGCCACTGCCGCCAGTAGGGGACAGACCTACAATGAGCAGTTCTTC.

The CDR3: CATSRDAGGQGSASTF. Written as DNA, the CDR3 is TGTGCCACCAGCAGAGATGCAGGGGGACAGGGGTCTGCATCTACCTTC. The gene calls are TRBV15 and TRBJ1-2; 10 nucleotides align to TRBD1. Germline-derived CDR1 and CDR2 are LNHNV and YYDKDF (reference sequence). The V gene end was trimmed by 0 bases and the J gene end by 14 bases; junction bases not matched to a gene: 15. The CDR3 has 16 amino acids.

The chain is built from TRBV19 and TRBJ1-5, with 9 bases that match TRBD1. Germline trimming cut 6 bases from V and 7 bases from J; bases unmatched to any gene: 10. This CDR3 comprises 15 residues. CDR1 and CDR2 (germline): LNHDA, SQIVND (reference sequence). The CDR3 nucleotides read TGTGCCAGTAGCCTACCGGGACAGGGAGGACAGCCCCAGCATTTT. It translates to CASSLPGQGGQPQHF.

V and J are TRBV7-2 and TRBJ1-5; D gene unclear. The germline V and J ends were trimmed by 5 bases and 1 base, with 12 bases remaining between them. The germline gives CDR1 SGHTA, CDR2 FQGNSA. The CDR3 has 15 amino acids. The CDR3 nucleotides are TGTGCCAGCAGCCAGGATGGGAGGAGCAATCAGCCCCAGCATTTT. Its translation is CASSQDGRSNQPQHF. The full variable domain, completed using reference TRBV7-2 and TRBJ1-5, is GAGVSQSPSNKVTEKGKDVELRCDPISGHTALYWYRQSLGQGLEFLIYFQGNSAPDKSGLPSDRFSAERTGGSVSTLTIQRTQQEDSAVYLCASSQDGRSNQPQHFGDGTRLSIL.

This chain connects TRBV6-5 to TRBJ2-1; 10 bases map to TRBD2. Trimming removed 2 bases from V and 7 bases from J; junction bases left unmatched: 8. The CDR3 extends over 16 amino acids. In germline, CDR1 is MNHEY, CDR2 SVGAGI. CDR3 in amino acids: CASSYSPSGSSNEQFF. For the CDR3, the DNA is TGTGCCAGCAGTTACAGCCCTAGCGGGAGTAGTAATGAGCAGTTCTTC.

This clone was seen only once. The chain employs TRBV6-6 and TRBJ2-1; D uncertain. The CDR3 totals 11 residues. Germline loops: CDR1 MNHNY, CDR2 SVGAGI (reference sequence). V lost 6 bases and J 10 bases, leaving 10 bases between the germline ends. In DNA form, the CDR3 reads TGTGCCAGCAGGTACCGAGGAGAGCAGTTCTTC. The encoded protein is CASRYRGEQFF.

This clone was observed once. This chain connects TRBV10-1 to TRBJ2-2; no definite D call. Trimming left V 11 bases short and J 6 bases short, with 16 bases between. Germline lookup yields CDR1 WNHNN and CDR2 SYGVQD (reference sequence). CDR3 length: 13 amino acids. The CDR3 nucleotides read TGCGCCGCCGCCCGGTCGCGAGCCGGGGAGCTGTTTTTT. As protein: CAAARSRAGELFF.

This clone was seen once. The chain recombines TRBV7-2 with TRBJ2-1, with 7 bases identical to TRBD1. J gave up 6 bases and V 3 bases, and 5 bases lay outside the gene matches. Germline V CDR1 and CDR2: SGHTA, FQGNSA. This CDR3 is built from 14 residues. The CDR3 spells CASSFPPGGNEQFF. Written as DNA, the CDR3 is TGTGCCAGCAGCTTCCCTCCAGGGGGCAATGAGCAGTTCTTC. Complete variable domain (other parts from reference TRBV7-2 and TRBJ2-1): GAGVSQSPSNKVTEKGKDVELRCDPISGHTALYWYRQSLGQGLEFLIYFQGNSAPDKSGLPSDRFSAERTGGSVSTLTIQRTQQEDSAVYLCASSFPPGGNEQFFGPGTRLTVL.

The V gene is TRBV5-4, the J gene TRBJ2-2; D is tentatively TRBD1 or TRBD2 (5 bases each). The CDR3 is 13 residues long. CDR1 is SGHNT and CDR2 is YYREEE in the germline V gene (reference sequence). V shed 6 bases and J shed 4 bases, with 10 bases lying between them. The CDR3 nucleotides read TGTGCCAGCACCGCTGGGGGCACCGGGGAGCTGTTTTTT. It specifies CASTAGGTGELFF.

The chain recombines TRBV9 with TRBJ1-1; tentative D call: TRBD1 (5 bases). The germline gives CDR1 SGDLS, CDR2 YYNGEE. There are 15 residues in the CDR3. With 2 bases removed from V and 0 bases from J, the gap between germline ends came to 11 bases. The CDR3 DNA follows: TGTGCCAGCAGCGTCGACAGTATCATGAACACTGAAGCTTTCTTT. It encodes CASSVDSIMNTEAFF.

V gene TRBV19 combines with J gene TRBJ2-4; 9 bases are shared with TRBD1. Trimming removed 7 bases from V and 7 bases from J; junction bases left unmatched: 14. Germline values: CDR1 LNHDA, CDR2 SQIVND (reference sequence). The CDR3 extends over 16 amino acids. The CDR3, as DNA: TGTGCCAGTAATGAATTCTCTAGGACAGGGGTCAACATTCAGTACTTC. It specifies CASNEFSRTGVNIQYF.

The chain joins TRBV2 to TRBJ1-5, with D hard to call. The CDR3 runs to 17 residues. V was shortened by 2 bases and J by 2 bases, with 16 bases between the two germline ends. The germline CDR1 and CDR2 sequences are SNHLY and FYNNEI. The CDR3 is CASSESSVGLGNQPQHF. CDR3 nucleotide sequence: TGTGCCAGCAGTGAAAGTTCAGTGGGCCTAGGCAATCAGCCCCAGCATTTT.

About this clone itself: The sample contains more than one DNA sequence encoding this CDR3. The genes are TRBV5-1 and TRBJ2-5, with 9 bases matching TRBD1. The CDR3 covers 16 residues. The germline V gene encodes CDR1 SGHRS and CDR2 YFSETQ. V was pared by 4 bases and J by 5 bases, with 12 bases of the junction left unmatched. The CDR3 is CASSPTPGQGGETQYF. The CDR3 bases are TGCGCCAGCAGCCCAACACCGGGACAGGGCGGTGAGACCCAGTACTTC.

V usage is TRBV13 and J usage is TRBJ2-1; D is ambiguous. Germline CDR1 is PRHDT and CDR2 is FYEKMQ (reference sequence). The CDR3 is 16 residues long. Trimming took 0 bases from V and 8 from J, leaving 17 bases between them. CDR3 region: CASSLGRATVGDEQFF. In DNA, the CDR3 is TGTGCCAGCAGCTTAGGCCGGGCTACCGTAGGCGATGAGCAGTTCTTC.

The chain recombines TRBV11-2 with TRBJ2-2; TRBD1 aligns across 8 bases. V shed 6 bases, J shed 8 bases, and the junction held 8 bases outside the gene matches. Germline V gene lookup returns CDR1 SGHAT and CDR2 FQNNGV. CDR3 length equals 14 residues. For the CDR3, the DNA is TGTGCCAGCAGTAAAGGACAGGGTACGGGGGAGCTGTTTTTT. Amino acids: CASSKGQGTGELFF.

The chain employs TRBV7-2 and TRBJ2-3; D is perhaps TRBD2 (5 bases). CDR3 length equals 13 residues. The germline CDR1 and CDR2 sequences are SGHTA and FQGNSA. V was clipped by 5 bases and J by 9 bases, with 15 bases between them. CDR3 in amino acids: CASSPPPRGTQYF. The DNA of the CDR3 is TGTGCCAGCAGCCCACCCCCTCGAGGGACGCAGTATTTT. The full variable domain, completed using reference TRBV7-2 and TRBJ2-3, is GAGVSQSPSNKVTEKGKDVELRCDPISGHTALYWYRQSLGQGLEFLIYFQGNSAPDKSGLPSDRFSAERTGGSVSTLTIQRTQQEDSAVYLCASSPPPRGTQYFGPGTRLTVL.

The chain recombines TRBV5-1 with TRBJ2-7, with D uncertain. Germline V lookup: CDR1 SGHRS, CDR2 YFSETQ. Trimming removed 5 bases from V and 2 bases from J, with 17 bases in between. The CDR3 runs 15 residues. This CDR3 reads CASSTNIGSAYEQYF. As DNA, the CDR3 is TGCGCCAGCAGTACCAACATCGGGTCCGCCTACGAGCAGTACTTC.

The DNA for the CDR3 is TGCGCCAGCAGCCAGGGACAGAGAGAGACCCAGTACTTC. This translates into CASSQGQRETQYF. V is TRBV5-1 and J is TRBJ2-5; 7 nucleotides match TRBD1. V shed 4 bases and J 4 bases; nucleotides not matched to a gene: 4. Germline values: CDR1 SGHRS, CDR2 YFSETQ. The CDR3 has 13 amino acids.